These 30 T cell receptor beta chains were all obtained from the same sample, sequenced in a study of post-analysis software for immune sequencing data. Study-wide findings and caveats: Patients used about 5 TRBV segments, including TRBV5-6, TRBV5-1 and TRBV20-1, more often than controls.

The TCR beta cDNA libraries contained unique molecular identifiers. TCRdb analysed the PCR reads with MiXCR anew, one entry per CDR3 protein. The sample lists some 800,000 distinct CDR3 sequences, under 60% occurring once. The antigens for these receptors are not known. Input material: blood. The source is a girl aged 5 to 17 with multiple sclerosis.

The chain employs TRBV18 and TRBJ2-3; no firm D call. Deletions cut 3 bases from V and 2 bases from J, with 9 bases between. There are 14 residues in the CDR3. The germline V gene has CDR1 KGHSH and CDR2 LQKENI. The DNA for the CDR3 is TGTGCCAGCTCACCCAGGCCCCCCACAGATACGCAGTATTTT. Amino acids: CASSPRPPTDTQYF.

This chain joins TRBV27 and TRBJ1-2; D may be TRBD1 (6 bases). The CDR3 has 16 amino acids. The V and J ends lost 2 bases and 3 bases respectively, with 16 bases between them. The germline V gene encodes CDR1 MNHEY and CDR2 SMNVEV (reference sequence). In DNA form, the CDR3 reads TGTGCCAGCAGTTTAGTTCCGGGGGGCGAAGACTATGGCTACACCTTC. Amino acid sequence: CASSLVPGGEDYGYTF.

With regard to this clonotype: Its ends do not fully match the called genes, so a read error is possible. The chain links TRBV7-9 to TRBJ1-5, with unresolved D. Looked up from germline, CDR1 is SEHNR and CDR2 is FQNEAQ (reference sequence). The CDR3 is 12 amino acids. The CDR3 DNA sequence: TGTGCCAGCAGCTTTCTGGGTCAGCTCCAGCATTTT. It is translated as CASSFLGQLQHF.

This clonotype was seen a handful of times. The chain links TRBV29-1 to TRBJ2-1, with a possible D match to TRBD2 (6 bases). Germline V gene sequence: CDR1 SQVTM, CDR2 ANQGSEA. The ends were cut back, 2 bases at V and 7 bases at J, with 12 bases in the middle. This CDR3 contains 13 residues. The CDR3 region is CSVELGGGNEQFF. The CDR3 DNA is TGCAGCGTTGAACTCGGGGGTGGGAATGAGCAGTTCTTC.

This rearrangement joins TRBV5-1 to TRBJ1-5; no clear D. From germline, CDR1 is SGHRS and CDR2 YFSETQ. V was trimmed by 3 bases and J by 14 bases, leaving 21 bases between them. The CDR3 covers 14 residues. CDR3 DNA: TGCGCCAGCAGCTCGGAACAAGGTGGCGCGGGGAAGCATTTT. This sequence encodes CASSSEQGGAGKHF.

In this sample, this clonotype turned up many times. The V call is TRBV12-3 or TRBV12-4, the J call TRBJ2-5, with 9 bases that match TRBD2. The CDR3 runs to 15 residues. The ends lost 0 bases at V and 1 base at J; junction bases unmatched: 0. CDR3 DNA: TGTGCCAGCAGTTTAGCTAGCGGGAGCCAAGAGACCCAGTACTTC. Translating gives CASSLASGSQETQYF.

The sample holds one count of this clonotype. The J gene is TRBJ2-1, the V gene TRBV20-1; 8 bases line up with TRBD1. This CDR3 comprises 14 residues. V dropped 5 bases and J dropped 3; count of bases not matched to a gene: 6. The V gene's germline CDR1 is DFQATT and CDR2 SNEGSKA (reference sequence). The CDR3 loop is CSAEDRDFYNEQFF. CDR3 nucleotides: TGCAGTGCTGAGGACAGGGATTTCTACAATGAGCAGTTCTTC.

The chain links TRBV3-1 to TRBJ2-5, with 7 bases that match TRBD2. V trimming: 5 bases; J trimming: 11 bases; junction bases outside the gene matches: 17. CDR3 length: 15 residues. Germline CDR1 reads LGHDT; CDR2 reads YNNKEL (reference sequence). The CDR3 sequence is CASSTSGVGDNEQYF. The CDR3 nucleotides read TGTGCCAGCAGCACAAGCGGGGTCGGTGATAATGAGCAGTACTTC.

The CDR3 DNA sequence: TGTGCCAGCCACCCGACGGGCTCCTACGAGCAGTACTTC. Translating gives CASHPTGSYEQYF. The chain is built from TRBV28 and TRBJ2-7; D uncertain. This CDR3 region has 13 residues. Deletions cut 8 bases from V and 0 bases from J, with 11 bases between. Germline CDR1 is MDHEN and CDR2 is SYDVKM.

DNA for the CDR3: TGTGCCAGCAGCATCCTAGCGGGAGAGGTCGATGAGCAGTACTTC. Encoded protein: CASSILAGEVDEQYF. The chain recombines TRBV7-2 with TRBJ2-7; 10 bases are a match to TRBD2. Germline-derived CDR1 and CDR2 are SGHTA and FQGNSA. V lost 5 bases to trimming and J lost 7 bases; unmatched junction nucleotides: 11. This CDR3 spans 15 amino acids.

The chain links TRBV29-1 to TRBJ1-2; D unresolved. Germline lookup yields CDR1 SQVTM and CDR2 ANQGSEA. V was cut by 6 bases and J by 4 bases, with 6 bases left in between. The CDR3 has 10 residues. DNA for the CDR3: TGCAGCGTATTCAGCTATGGCTACACCTTC. Protein: CSVFSYGYTF.

This clonotype has only a few counts. The J gene is TRBJ1-1, the V gene TRBV7-9; D might be TRBD1 (6 bases). Germline CDR1 is SEHNR and CDR2 is FQNEAQ (reference sequence). V was shortened by 1 base and J by 5 bases, with 14 bases between the two germline ends. The CDR3 runs 15 residues. The CDR3 protein is CASSLVRGRVTEAFF. The DNA of the CDR3 is TGTGCCAGCAGCTTAGTCCGGGGGCGGGTTACTGAAGCTTTCTTT.

The rearrangement joins TRBV20-1 to TRBJ2-5; D may be TRBD1 (6 bases). The length of the CDR3 is 10 residues. The V and J ends lost 6 bases and 11 bases respectively, with 13 bases between them. The V gene's germline CDR1 is DFQATT and CDR2 SNEGSKA (reference sequence). The CDR3 nucleotides read TGCAGTGCATATAGGACAGAACAGTACTTC. Translated, it gives CSAYRTEQYF.

The chain couples TRBV7-6 to TRBJ2-3; 7 bases match TRBD2. Germline V gene data show CDR1 as SGHVS and CDR2 as FNYEAQ. This CDR3 region has 16 residues. Trimming removed 5 bases from V and 2 bases from J; junction bases left unmatched: 10. The CDR3 nucleotides read TGTGCCAGCAGCCCTCGAGAGGGAGGGATCACAGATACGCAGTATTTT. It is translated as CASSPREGGITDTQYF.

This clonotype was seen only a few times. The V gene is TRBV28, the J gene TRBJ1-2; D ambiguous. Trimming left V 9 bases short and J 4 bases short, with 12 bases between. The length of the CDR3 is 12 residues. The germline V gene encodes CDR1 MDHEN and CDR2 SYDVKM. The CDR3 nucleotides are TGTGCCAGTTGGTGGGGTGTCTATGGCTACACCTTC. Its protein product is CASWWGVYGYTF.

The rearrangement links TRBV28 to TRBJ2-2, with 12 bases that match TRBD1. Germline V gene sequence: CDR1 MDHEN, CDR2 SYDVKM. The CDR3 is 14 residues long. V lost 8 bases to trimming and J lost 8 bases; unmatched junction nucleotides: 6. CDR3 amino acids: CASLGQGASGELFF. CDR3 DNA: TGTGCCAGCTTGGGACAGGGGGCAAGTGGGGAGCTGTTTTTT.

This chain connects TRBV15 to TRBJ2-5; D is uncertain. CDR1 is LNHNV and CDR2 is YYDKDF in the germline V gene (reference sequence). This CDR3 is 16 amino acids long. Trimming took 0 bases from V and 1 from J, leaving 12 bases between them. The CDR3 DNA follows: TGTGCCACCAGCAGAGAGAGGCGACGGACCCAAGAGACCCAGTACTTC. This sequence encodes CATSRERRRTQETQYF.

This clonotype was seen once. The rearrangement joins TRBV15 to TRBJ2-7; 11 bases line up with TRBD2. Germline V gene lookup returns CDR1 LNHNV and CDR2 YYDKDF (reference sequence). This CDR3 is 17 amino acids long. V was clipped by 5 bases and J by 5 bases; unmatched bases: 14. In DNA, the CDR3 is TGTGCCACCAGCCCTCCGCTTAGGGCTAGCGGGAGGAACGAGCAGTACTTC. It specifies CATSPPLRASGRNEQYF.

This chain uses TRBV25-1 with TRBJ1-4; 7 bases are a match to TRBD1. This CDR3 comprises 15 residues. The V segment lost 1 base and the J segment 4 bases; nucleotides outside the gene matches: 3. Germline V gene lookup returns CDR1 MGHDK and CDR2 SYGVNS. The CDR3 bases are TGTGCCAGCAGTGAATTGGACAGGAATAATGAAAAACTGTTTTTT. Protein sequence: CASSELDRNNEKLFF. Complete variable domain (other parts from reference TRBV25-1 and TRBJ1-4): EADIYQTPRYLVIGTGKKITLECSQTMGHDKMYWYQQDPGMELHLIHYSYGVNSTEKGDLSSESTVSRIRTEHFPLTLESARPSHTSQYLCASSELDRNNEKLFFGSGTQLSVL.

This chain uses TRBV29-1 with TRBJ2-3; 11 bases are shared with TRBD1. CDR1 is SQVTM and CDR2 is ANQGSEA in the germline V gene. The CDR3 is 22 amino acids. V lost 4 bases, J lost 0 bases, and 24 bases stayed unmatched. This chain's CDR3 is CSVVPSGTGGWRRDSSTDTQYF. The CDR3 DNA follows: TGCAGCGTTGTGCCCTCTGGGACAGGGGGTTGGCGGAGGGACTCTAGCACAGATACGCAGTATTTT.

This clonotype has only a few counts. V and J are TRBV29-1 and TRBJ1-1; weak D call: TRBD1 (5 bases). This CDR3 is built from 13 residues. V was pared by 6 bases and J by 4 bases, with 15 bases between. Germline lookup yields CDR1 SQVTM and CDR2 ANQGSEA. The CDR3 sequence: CSVTRGAPTEAFF. As DNA, the CDR3 is TGCAGCGTGACTCGAGGGGCGCCCACTGAAGCTTTCTTT.

As for this clonotype: One end of the junction fails to match germline, which may point to a read error. The chain couples TRBV20-1 to TRBJ2-3; 8 bases agree with TRBD2. Germline loops: CDR1 DFQATT, CDR2 SNEGSKA (reference sequence). There are 14 residues in the CDR3. The chain's CDR3 is CSARVAGSTDTRYF. CDR3 bases: TGCAGTGCTAGAGTAGCGGGAAGCACAGATACGCGGTATTTT.

The V and J genes are TRBV29-1 and TRBJ2-5; 7 bases are shared with TRBD1. Germline trimming cut 6 bases from V and 1 base from J; bases unmatched to any gene: 8. The CDR3 contains 14 residues. The germline V gene encodes CDR1 SQVTM and CDR2 ANQGSEA. This chain's CDR3 is CSVPIWDSQETQYF. The CDR3 DNA reads TGCAGCGTCCCAATTTGGGACAGCCAAGAGACCCAGTACTTC.

The chain links TRBV20-1 to TRBJ2-3, with TRBD2 matching over 11 bases. The CDR3 extends over 15 amino acids. The germline V gene encodes CDR1 DFQATT and CDR2 SNEGSKA (reference sequence). The V segment lost 1 base and the J segment 2 bases; nucleotides outside the gene matches: 2. CDR3 nucleotides: TGCAGTGCTAGAGGGACTAGCGGGCCCACAGATACGCAGTATTTT. Amino acids: CSARGTSGPTDTQYF.

The J gene is TRBJ1-1, the V gene TRBV6-2 or TRBV6-3; no definite D call. With 5 bases removed from V and 4 bases from J, the gap between germline ends came to 11 bases. There are 13 residues in the CDR3. Germline V gene data show CDR1 as MNHEY and CDR2 as SVGEGT. The CDR3 nucleotides are TGTGCCAGCAGTGTACATGCCGGCACTGAAGCTTTCTTT. Encoded protein: CASSVHAGTEAFF.

The chain couples TRBV12-3 or TRBV12-4 to TRBJ2-1; 10 positions match TRBD2. V lost 5 bases and J lost 2; bases outside the gene matches: 12. The CDR3 covers 18 residues. CDR3 bases: TGTGCCAGCAGTCAACGGGCTAGCGGGAGAGTCGCCTACAATGAGCAGTTCTTC. This codes for CASSQRASGRVAYNEQFF.

The chain has TRBV20-1 and TRBJ1-2; TRBD1 might be the D (6 bases). CDR1 and CDR2 from the germline V gene are DFQATT and SNEGSKA (reference sequence). The CDR3 spans 12 residues. The CDR3 sequence is CTWGDKGYGYTF. The DNA for the CDR3 is TGCACCTGGGGGGACAAGGGCTATGGCTACACCTTC.

This clonotype was seen only a few times. The chain couples TRBV4-3 to TRBJ2-5; 7 bases map to TRBD2. The CDR3 totals 15 residues. Germline lookup yields CDR1 LGHNA and CDR2 YSLEER. J lost 5 bases, V lost 0 bases, and 6 bases had no gene match. The CDR3: CASSQDPREGETQYF. The CDR3 DNA reads as TGCGCCAGCAGCCAAGACCCGAGGGAGGGCGAGACCCAGTACTTC.

The sample holds a few counts of this clonotype. The J gene is TRBJ1-4, the V gene TRBV4-3, with 8 nucleotides matching TRBD1. This CDR3 is built from 14 residues. The junction had 2 bases not matched to a gene; V was cut back by 1 base and J by 7 bases. Germline CDR1 reads LGHNA; CDR2 reads YSLEER. CDR3 in amino acids: CASSQGTGSEKLFF. The CDR3 DNA sequence: TGCGCCAGCAGCCAAGGGACAGGGTCTGAAAAACTGTTTTTT.

This clonotype was picked up a small number of times. The V call is TRBV6-1, the J call TRBJ1-2; D gene uncertain. In germline, CDR1 is MNHNS, CDR2 SASEGT. This CDR3 contains 15 residues. V was trimmed by 1 base and J by 2 bases, leaving 11 bases between them. CDR3 loop: CASSEGVSFNYGYTF. CDR3 DNA: TGTGCCAGCAGTGAAGGTGTCAGCTTCAACTATGGCTACACCTTC.